The 8 T cell receptor beta chains given below trace back to one sample, sequenced in a study of T cells in Graves' hyperthyroidism and ophthalmopathy. RNA transcripts yielded amplified TCR beta CDR3 regions. When the TCR CDR3 underwent first-round RT-PCR, the HTBI primer set was used. TCRdb itself ran the multiplex PCR reads through MiXCR, one entry per CDR3 protein. The data show approximately 600,000 distinct CDR3 sequences, 20% seen once. The specimen was blood. The receptors stem from a man younger than 45 with Graves' ophthalmopathy.

This chain connects TRBV20-1 to TRBJ2-7; a possible D gene is TRBD2 (6 bases). V was cut by 6 bases and J by 0 bases, with 18 bases left in between. The CDR3 is made up of 15 amino acids. Germline V gene data show CDR1 as DFQATT and CDR2 as SNEGSKA (reference sequence). The CDR3 sequence is CSAGFWRGDSYEQYF. CDR3 nucleotides: TGCAGTGCGGGTTTCTGGCGGGGAGACTCCTACGAGCAGTACTTC.

This clonotype was seen many times. The chain joins TRBV30 to TRBJ1-1; D is uncertain. Trimming stripped 4 bases from V and 4 bases from J, with 7 bases between. CDR1 GTSNPN and CDR2 SVGIG come from the germline V gene (reference sequence). The CDR3 contains 11 residues. In nucleotides, the CDR3 is TGTGCCTGGATAGGCTTCACTGAAGCTTTCTTT. Protein: CAWIGFTEAFF.

Of note for this clonotype: At one end the junction does not follow the germline gene, possibly because of a read error. V and J are TRBV30 and TRBJ1-4, with D hard to call. This CDR3 has 11 amino acids. CDR1 is GTSNPN and CDR2 is SVGIG in the germline V gene (reference sequence). The CDR3, as DNA: TGTGCCGGGAGTGATTCTGAAAAACTGTTTTTT. This codes for CAGSDSEKLFF.

Only a few counts were recorded for this clonotype. The chain employs TRBV12-3 or TRBV12-4 and TRBJ1-6; a possible D gene is TRBD1 (5 bases). The V end was cut by 3 bases, the J end by 10 bases, with 19 bases between. The CDR3 extends over 16 amino acids. CDR3 protein: CASSFTGLPIDSPLHF. In nucleotides, the CDR3 is TGTGCCAGCAGTTTTACAGGACTACCAATCGACTCACCCCTCCACTTT.

This clonotype appeared a single time. This sequence joins TRBV6-5 and TRBJ1-3, with D possibly matching TRBD1 (6 bases). Germline CDR1 and CDR2: MNHEY and SVGAGI. Between the trimmed V and J ends, which lost 2 bases and 2 bases, there was a span of 10 bases. The CDR3 length is 15 residues. The CDR3 spells CASSYGTGTGNTIYF. CDR3 sequence (DNA): TGTGCCAGCAGTTACGGAACAGGGACTGGAAACACCATATATTTT.

This clonotype was recorded once. The chain employs TRBV27 and TRBJ1-5; 7 bases fit TRBD1. Germline values: CDR1 MNHEY, CDR2 SMNVEV (reference sequence). CDR3 length equals 16 residues. With V trimmed by 3 bases and J by 4 bases, 9 bases remained unmatched. Written as DNA, the CDR3 is TGTGCCAGCAGTTTGCTCGGGACAGCGACTAATCAGCCCCAGCATTTT. It is translated as CASSLLGTATNQPQHF.

This chain links TRBV30 with TRBJ2-7; 12 bases are a match to TRBD2. Looked up from germline, CDR1 is GTSNPN and CDR2 is SVGIG (reference sequence). The CDR3 is 19 amino acids. After removal of 2 bases from V and 2 bases from J, the junction contained 16 bases not matched to a gene. The CDR3 DNA is TGTGCCTGGAGTCGAAACAAGCTATCCGGACTAGCGGGAACCTACGAGCAGTACTTC. Protein product: CAWSRNKLSGLAGTYEQYF.

This clonotype has more than one count but fewer than ten. This chain connects TRBV19 to TRBJ1-1; D is ambiguous. This CDR3 comprises 13 residues. Germline CDR1 reads LNHDA; CDR2 reads SQIVND (reference sequence). Trimming took 3 bases from V and 3 from J, leaving 8 bases between them. DNA of the CDR3: TGTGCCAGTAGTATTGGGCCAGACACTGAAGCTTTCTTT. The encoded protein is CASSIGPDTEAFF.